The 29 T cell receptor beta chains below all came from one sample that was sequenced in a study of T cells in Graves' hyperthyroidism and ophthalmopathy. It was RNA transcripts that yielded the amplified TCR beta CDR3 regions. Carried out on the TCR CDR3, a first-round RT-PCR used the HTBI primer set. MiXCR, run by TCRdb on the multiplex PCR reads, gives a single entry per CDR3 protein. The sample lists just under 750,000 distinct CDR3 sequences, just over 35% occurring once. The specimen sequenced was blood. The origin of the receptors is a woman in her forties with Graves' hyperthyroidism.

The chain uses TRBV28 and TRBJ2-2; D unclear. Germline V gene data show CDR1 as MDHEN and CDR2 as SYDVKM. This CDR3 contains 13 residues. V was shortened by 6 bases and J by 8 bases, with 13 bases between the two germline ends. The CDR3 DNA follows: TGTGCCAGCAGCAAAGAGGATACGGGGGAGCTGTTTTTT. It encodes CASSKEDTGELFF.

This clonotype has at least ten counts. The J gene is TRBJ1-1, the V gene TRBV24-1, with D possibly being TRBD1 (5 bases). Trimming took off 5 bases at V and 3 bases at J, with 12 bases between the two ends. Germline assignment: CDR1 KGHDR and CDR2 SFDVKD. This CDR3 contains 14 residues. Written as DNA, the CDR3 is TGTGCCACCAGTGGGGAGGGGATGGACACTGAAGCTTTCTTT. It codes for CATSGEGMDTEAFF.

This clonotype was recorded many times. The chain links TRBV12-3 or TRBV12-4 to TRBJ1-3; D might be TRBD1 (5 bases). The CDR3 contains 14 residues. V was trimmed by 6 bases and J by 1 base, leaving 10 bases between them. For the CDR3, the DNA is TGTGCCAGCAGGATGGGACTGTCTGGAAACACCATATATTTT. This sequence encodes CASRMGLSGNTIYF.

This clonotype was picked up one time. The CDR3 sequence is CASSSKRGLGTDTQYF. CDR3 DNA: TGTGCCAGCAGTTCGAAGAGGGGATTGGGCACAGATACGCAGTATTTT. The chain carries TRBV12-3 or TRBV12-4 and TRBJ2-3; the D call may be TRBD1 or TRBD2 (5 bases each). V was clipped by 4 bases and J by 1 base, with 15 bases between them. This CDR3 has 16 amino acids.

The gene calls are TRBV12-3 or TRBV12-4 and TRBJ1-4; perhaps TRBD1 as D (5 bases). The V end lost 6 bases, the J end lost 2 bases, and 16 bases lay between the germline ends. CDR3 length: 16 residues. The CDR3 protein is CASRPAGGPTNEKLFF. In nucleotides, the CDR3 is TGTGCCAGCAGGCCGGCGGGGGGACCCACTAATGAAAAACTGTTTTTT.

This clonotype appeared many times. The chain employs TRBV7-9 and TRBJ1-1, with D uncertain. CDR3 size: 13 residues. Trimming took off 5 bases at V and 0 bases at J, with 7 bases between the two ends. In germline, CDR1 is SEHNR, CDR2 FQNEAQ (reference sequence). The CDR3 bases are TGTGCCAGCAGCCCCGCGCTGAACACTGAAGCTTTCTTT. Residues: CASSPALNTEAFF.

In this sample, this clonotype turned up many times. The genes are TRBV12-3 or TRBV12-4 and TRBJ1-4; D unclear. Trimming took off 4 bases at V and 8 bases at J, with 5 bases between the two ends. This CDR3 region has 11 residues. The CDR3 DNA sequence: TGTGCCAGCAGTTGGCGCGAAAAACTGTTTTTT. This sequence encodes CASSWREKLFF.

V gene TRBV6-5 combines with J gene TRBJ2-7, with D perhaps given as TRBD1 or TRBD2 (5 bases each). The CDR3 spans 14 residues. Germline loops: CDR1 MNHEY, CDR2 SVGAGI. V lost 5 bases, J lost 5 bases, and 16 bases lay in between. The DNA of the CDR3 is TGTGCCAGCAGTCTGTCGTCGTGGGGGAACGAGCAGTACTTC. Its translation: CASSLSSWGNEQYF.

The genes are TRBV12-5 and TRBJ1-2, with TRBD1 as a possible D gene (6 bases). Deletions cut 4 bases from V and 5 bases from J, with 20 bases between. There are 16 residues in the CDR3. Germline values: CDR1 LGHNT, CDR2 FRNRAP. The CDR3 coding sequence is TGTGCTAGTGGTTCGCCGGGACACCGGGCCGGTTATGGCTACACCTTC. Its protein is CASGSPGHRAGYGYTF.

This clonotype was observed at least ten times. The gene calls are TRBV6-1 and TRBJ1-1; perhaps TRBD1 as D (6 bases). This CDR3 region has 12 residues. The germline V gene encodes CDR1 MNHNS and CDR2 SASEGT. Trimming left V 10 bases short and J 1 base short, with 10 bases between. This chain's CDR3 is CANRDTNTEAFF. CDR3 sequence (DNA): TGTGCCAACCGGGACACGAACACTGAAGCTTTCTTT.

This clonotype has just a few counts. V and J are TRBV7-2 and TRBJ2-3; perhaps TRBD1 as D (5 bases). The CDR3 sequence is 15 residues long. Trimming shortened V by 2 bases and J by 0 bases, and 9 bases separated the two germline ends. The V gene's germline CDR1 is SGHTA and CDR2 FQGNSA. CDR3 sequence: CASSLPGASTDTQYF. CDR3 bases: TGTGCCAGCAGCTTACCTGGGGCTAGCACAGATACGCAGTATTTT.

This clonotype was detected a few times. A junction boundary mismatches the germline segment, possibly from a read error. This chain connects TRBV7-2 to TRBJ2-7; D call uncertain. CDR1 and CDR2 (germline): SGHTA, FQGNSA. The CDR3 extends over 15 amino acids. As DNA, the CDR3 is TGCGCCAGCAGAAAGCTACCTAGTCCTACCTACGAGCAGTACTTC. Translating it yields CASRKLPSPTYEQYF.

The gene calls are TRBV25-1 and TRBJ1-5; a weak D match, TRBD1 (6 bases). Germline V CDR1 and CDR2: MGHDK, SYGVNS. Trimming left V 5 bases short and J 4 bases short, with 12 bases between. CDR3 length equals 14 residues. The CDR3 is CASSWGQLNQPQHF. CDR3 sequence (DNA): TGTGCCAGCAGTTGGGGGCAGCTGAATCAGCCCCAGCATTTT.

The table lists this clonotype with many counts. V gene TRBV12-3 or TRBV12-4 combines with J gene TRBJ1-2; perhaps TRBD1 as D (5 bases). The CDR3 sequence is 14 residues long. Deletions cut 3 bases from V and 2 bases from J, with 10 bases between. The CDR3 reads CASSLMDTNYGYTF. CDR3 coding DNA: TGTGCCAGCAGTTTGATGGACACCAACTATGGCTACACCTTC.

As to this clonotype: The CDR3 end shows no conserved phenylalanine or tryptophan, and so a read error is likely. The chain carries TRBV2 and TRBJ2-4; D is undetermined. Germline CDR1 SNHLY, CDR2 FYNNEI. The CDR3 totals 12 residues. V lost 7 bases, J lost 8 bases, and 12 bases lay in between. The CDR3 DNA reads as TGTGCCAGCAAGGCGAATGCGGACATTCAGTACCTC. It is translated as CASKANADIQYL.

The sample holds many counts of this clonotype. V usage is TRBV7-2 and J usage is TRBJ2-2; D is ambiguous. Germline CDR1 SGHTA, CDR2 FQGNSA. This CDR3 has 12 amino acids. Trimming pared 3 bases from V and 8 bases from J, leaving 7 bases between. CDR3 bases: TGTGCCAGCAGCTTTTTGGCGGGGGAGCTGTTTTTT. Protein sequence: CASSFLAGELFF.

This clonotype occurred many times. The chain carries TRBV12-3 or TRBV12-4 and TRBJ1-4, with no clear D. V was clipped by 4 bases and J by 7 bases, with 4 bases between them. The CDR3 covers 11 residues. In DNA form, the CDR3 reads TGTGCCAGCAGTTCCGGTGAAAAACTGTTTTTT. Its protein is CASSSGEKLFF.

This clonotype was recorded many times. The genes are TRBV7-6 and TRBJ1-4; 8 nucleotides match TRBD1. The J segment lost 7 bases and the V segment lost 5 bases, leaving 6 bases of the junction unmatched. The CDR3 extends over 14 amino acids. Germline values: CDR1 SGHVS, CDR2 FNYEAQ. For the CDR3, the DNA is TGTGCCAGCAGCACAGGACAGGGCAGTGAAAAACTGTTTTTT. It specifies CASSTGQGSEKLFF.

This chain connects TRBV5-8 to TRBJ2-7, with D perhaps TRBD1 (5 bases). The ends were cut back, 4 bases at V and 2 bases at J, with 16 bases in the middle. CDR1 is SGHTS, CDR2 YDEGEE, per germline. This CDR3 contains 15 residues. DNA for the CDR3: TGTGCCAGCAGCCGTCTCATAGGGGAAACCTACGAGCAGTACTTC. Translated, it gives CASSRLIGETYEQYF.

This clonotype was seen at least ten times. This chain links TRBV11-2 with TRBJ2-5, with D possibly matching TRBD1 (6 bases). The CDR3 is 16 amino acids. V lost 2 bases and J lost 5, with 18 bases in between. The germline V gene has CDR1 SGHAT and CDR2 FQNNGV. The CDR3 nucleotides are TGTGCCAGCAGCTTAAACAGGGTTGGATTGGTGGAGACCCAGTACTTC. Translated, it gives CASSLNRVGLVETQYF.

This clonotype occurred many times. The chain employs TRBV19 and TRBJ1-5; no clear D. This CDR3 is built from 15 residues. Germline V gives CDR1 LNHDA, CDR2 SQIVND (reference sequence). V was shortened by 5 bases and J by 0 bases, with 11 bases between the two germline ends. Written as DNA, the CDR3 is TGTGCCAGTAGTCCTCTGGGAGCTAGCAATCAGCCCCAGCATTTT. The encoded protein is CASSPLGASNQPQHF.

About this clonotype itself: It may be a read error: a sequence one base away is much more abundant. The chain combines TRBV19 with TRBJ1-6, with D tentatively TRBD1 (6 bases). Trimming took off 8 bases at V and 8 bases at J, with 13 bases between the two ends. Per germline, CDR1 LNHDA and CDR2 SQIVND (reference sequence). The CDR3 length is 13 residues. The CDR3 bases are TGTGCCAGTGGACAGTCCCCTGATTCACCCCTCCACTTT. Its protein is CASGQSPDSPLHF. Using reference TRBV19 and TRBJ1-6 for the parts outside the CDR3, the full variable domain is DGGITQSPKYLFRKEGQNVTLSCEQNLNHDAMYWYRQDPGQGLRLIYYSQIVNDFQKGDIAEGYSVSREKKESFPLTVTSAQKNPTAFYLCASGQSPDSPLHFGNGTRLTVT.

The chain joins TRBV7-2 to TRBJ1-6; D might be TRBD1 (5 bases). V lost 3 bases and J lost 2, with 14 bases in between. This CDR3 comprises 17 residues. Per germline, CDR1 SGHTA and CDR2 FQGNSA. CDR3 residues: CASSFFGGDTYNSPLHF. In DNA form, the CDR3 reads TGTGCCAGCAGCTTCTTCGGGGGTGACACCTATAATTCACCCCTCCACTTT.

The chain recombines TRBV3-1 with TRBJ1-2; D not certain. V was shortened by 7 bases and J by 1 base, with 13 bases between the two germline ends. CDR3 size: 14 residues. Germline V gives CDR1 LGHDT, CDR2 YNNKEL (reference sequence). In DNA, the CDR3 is TGTGCCAGCACTCCGGGGATGGGTAACTATGGCTACACCTTC. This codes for CASTPGMGNYGYTF.

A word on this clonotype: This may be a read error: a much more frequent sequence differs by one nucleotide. The CDR3 DNA is TGTGCCAGCAGTTACTCGCCGTACCAAGAGGCCCAGTACTTC. As protein: CASSYSPYQEAQYF. The chain carries TRBV10-3 and TRBJ2-5; D is ambiguous. CDR3 length: 14 amino acids. The germline gives CDR1 ENHRY, CDR2 SYGVKD.

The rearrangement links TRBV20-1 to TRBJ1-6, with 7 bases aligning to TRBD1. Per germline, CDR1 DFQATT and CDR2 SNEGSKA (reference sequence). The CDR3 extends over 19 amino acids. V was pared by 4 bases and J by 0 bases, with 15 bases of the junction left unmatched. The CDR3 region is CSANRVGTVSSSYNSPLHF. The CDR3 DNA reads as TGCAGTGCTAATCGTGTAGGGACAGTCTCCAGCTCCTATAATTCACCCCTCCACTTT.

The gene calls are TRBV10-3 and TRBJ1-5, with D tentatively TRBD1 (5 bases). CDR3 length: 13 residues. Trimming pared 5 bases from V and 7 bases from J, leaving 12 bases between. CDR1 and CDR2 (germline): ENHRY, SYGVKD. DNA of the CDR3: TGTGCCATCAGTTACTTCGGGGGACAGCCCCAGCATTTT. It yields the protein CAISYFGGQPQHF.

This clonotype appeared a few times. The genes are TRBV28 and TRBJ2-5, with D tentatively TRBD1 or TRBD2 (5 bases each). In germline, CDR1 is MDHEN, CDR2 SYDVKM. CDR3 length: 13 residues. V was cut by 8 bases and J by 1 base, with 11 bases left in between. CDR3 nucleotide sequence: TGTGCCAGCCGCCTAGGGACCCAAGAGACCCAGTACTTC. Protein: CASRLGTQETQYF. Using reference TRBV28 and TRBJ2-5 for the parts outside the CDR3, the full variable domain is DVKVTQSSRYLVKRTGEKVFLECVQDMDHENMFWYRQDPGLGLRLIYFSYDVKMKEKGDIPEGYSVSREKKERFSLILESASTNQTSMYLCASRLGTQETQYFGPGTRLLVL.

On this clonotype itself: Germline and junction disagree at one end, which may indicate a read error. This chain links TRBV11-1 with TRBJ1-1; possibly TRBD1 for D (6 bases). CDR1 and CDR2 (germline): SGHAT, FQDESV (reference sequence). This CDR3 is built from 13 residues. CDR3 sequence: CASSPDRNTGALF. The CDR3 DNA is TGTGCCAGCAGCCCGGACAGAAACACTGGAGCTCTCTTT.